This T cell receptor (beta chain) was sequenced during a study of OX40 agonist ivuxolimab in advanced cancers. In regard to this clone: Other DNA sequences in this sample translate to the same CDR3.

Generated by immunoSEQ multiplex PCR, the TCRdb table keeps only in-frame clones and is missing some. The table includes some 87,000 clones, approximately 93% detected once. Germline CDR1 reads PRHDT; CDR2 reads FYEKMQ (reference sequence). The CDR3 has 17 amino acids. V was clipped by 4 bases and J by 1 base; unmatched bases: 4. No patient had autoimmune disease or received systemic immunosuppression. The material sequenced was CD4+ or CD8+ T cells sorted from blood, taken in a trial of the OX40 agonist ivuxolimab. This clonotype was obtained from an adult with an advanced solid tumor such as melanoma, head and neck, liver or kidney cancer. V gene TRBV13 combines with J gene TRBJ2-1; TRBD2 agrees at 13 bases. In DNA, the CDR3 is TGTGCCAGCAGCTCGGGACTAGCGGGGACATCCTACAATGAGCAGTTCTTC. The encoded protein is CASSSGLAGTSYNEQFF. The full variable domain, in which reference TRBV13 and TRBJ2-1 provide the parts outside the CDR3, is AAGVIQSPRHLIKEKRETATLKCYPIPRHDTVYWYQQGPGQDPQFLISFYEKMQSDKGSIPDRFSAQQFSDYHSELNMSSLELGDSALYFCASSSGLAGTSYNEQFFGPGTRLTVL.